Below, 27 T cell receptor beta chains from the same sample are listed, as sequenced in a study of glioma-infiltrating T cells after dendritic cell vaccination. Clones were sequenced by immunoSEQ multiplex PCR, and TCRdb holds only the in-frame ones, with some missing. The repertoire holds tens of thousands of clones, roughly 91% seen once, with 2% to 2.5% in the top ten. Time point described: after dendritic cell vaccination, including at tumor progression/relapse. Sample: blood, taken after dendritic cell vaccination. The receptors derive from a human donor with glioblastoma.

The CDR3 DNA reads TGTGCCAGCTCATCGACAGATAATCAGCCCCAGCATTTT. Translated: CASSSTDNQPQHF. The chain carries TRBV18 and TRBJ1-5; D is possibly TRBD1 (5 bases). V shed 5 bases and J shed 4 bases, with 9 bases lying between them. This CDR3 has 13 residues. Germline lookup yields CDR1 KGHSH and CDR2 LQKENI.

The table lists this clone with a count of one. As DNA, the CDR3 is TGTGCCAGCTCACCGGGACAGGGTCCCTACAATGAGCAGTTCTTC. Translation gives CASSPGQGPYNEQFF. The V call is TRBV18, the J call TRBJ2-1; TRBD1 aligns across 9 bases. The CDR3 is 15 residues long. The V segment lost 3 bases and the J segment 2 bases; nucleotides outside the gene matches: 2. CDR1 KGHSH and CDR2 LQKENI come from the germline V gene. Supplemented by reference TRBV18 and TRBJ2-1, the full variable domain reads NAGVMQNPRHLVRRRGQEARLRCSPMKGHSHVYWYRQLPEEGLKFMVYLQKENIIDESGMPKERFSAEFPKEGPSILRIQQVVRGDSAAYFCASSPGQGPYNEQFFGPGTRLTVL.

This chain joins TRBV20-1 and TRBJ2-7; 7 nucleotides align to TRBD1. This CDR3 spans 10 amino acids. After removal of 0 bases from V and 13 bases from J, the junction contained 3 bases not matched to a gene. Per the germline V gene, CDR1 is DFQATT and CDR2 is SNEGSKA (reference sequence). CDR3 DNA sequence: TGCAGTGCTAGAGAGGGACAGTCTTACTTC. This encodes CSAREGQSYF.

This clone was counted once. The chain joins TRBV27 to TRBJ1-5, with TRBD1 as a possible D gene (5 bases). V was cut by 2 bases and J by 6 bases, with 11 bases left in between. The length of the CDR3 is 14 residues. The germline CDR1 and CDR2 sequences are MNHEY and SMNVEV (reference sequence). The CDR3, as DNA: TGTGCCAGCAGTTTAGCAGGGTTCGGTCAGCCCCAGCATTTT. Its protein is CASSLAGFGQPQHF.

The chain couples TRBV19 to TRBJ1-1; TRBD1 agrees at 7 bases. With 4 bases clipped from V and 6 bases from J, the junction kept 8 bases outside the gene matches. The CDR3 runs to 14 residues. CDR1 and CDR2 from the germline V gene are LNHDA and SQIVND (reference sequence). The CDR3 DNA is TGTGCCAGTAGTAATCAAGGCGACAGGGCTGAAGCTTTCTTT. Its translation: CASSNQGDRAEAFF.

The V call is TRBV10-3, the J call TRBJ2-1; D is uncertain. V lost 2 bases and J 2 bases, leaving 7 bases between the germline ends. This CDR3 is built from 14 residues. Germline V gives CDR1 ENHRY, CDR2 SYGVKD. The DNA for the CDR3 is TGTGCCATCAGTGAGGCCAGAACCTACAATGAGCAGTTCTTC. Encoded protein: CAISEARTYNEQFF.

The V gene is TRBV6-5, the J gene TRBJ1-5; 8 positions agree with TRBD1. The germline V gene encodes CDR1 MNHEY and CDR2 SVGAGI. CDR3 length equals 15 residues. Trimming took 5 bases from V and 3 from J; bases not matched to a gene: 6. This chain's CDR3 is CASSPGGRVNQPQHF. DNA for the CDR3: TGTGCCAGCAGTCCAGGGGGCAGGGTCAATCAGCCCCAGCATTTT.

This clone came up once. This chain links TRBV9 with TRBJ2-1; TRBD2 agrees at 10 bases. The CDR3 has 16 residues. Per germline, CDR1 SGDLS and CDR2 YYNGEE. V lost 0 bases to trimming and J lost 9 bases; unmatched junction nucleotides: 9. The chain's CDR3 is CASSVGLAGGLAEQFF. CDR3 bases: TGTGCCAGCAGCGTAGGATTAGCGGGAGGTCTCGCTGAGCAGTTCTTC. The complete variable domain, with remaining parts taken from reference TRBV9 and TRBJ2-1, reads DSGVTQTPKHLITATGQRVTLRCSPRSGDLSVYWYQQSLDQGLQFLIQYYNGEERAKGNILERFSAQQFPDLHSELNLSSLELGDSALYFCASSVGLAGGLAEQFFGPGTRLTVL.

This chain links TRBV11-3 with TRBJ2-5, with 12 bases fitting TRBD2. V was clipped by 0 bases and J by 4 bases; unmatched bases: 15. The CDR3 length is 20 residues. Germline values: CDR1 SGHNT, CDR2 YENEEA. The DNA of the CDR3 is TGTGCCAGCAGCTTAGACCCGGGGTGGGCTAGCGGGGGGGCTGGAGAGACCCAGTACTTC. This sequence encodes CASSLDPGWASGGAGETQYF.

The V call is TRBV5-8, the J call TRBJ1-5, with 9 bases that match TRBD1. Germline loops: CDR1 SGHTS, CDR2 YDEGEE. V was pared by 4 bases and J by 5 bases, with 7 bases of the junction left unmatched. The CDR3 length is 15 residues. CDR3 nucleotides: TGTGCCAGCAGCATACAGGGGGCGGGAGATCAGCCCCAGCATTTT. Its translation is CASSIQGAGDQPQHF.

The DNA for the CDR3 is TGTGCCAGCAGGGAGGGCTCCACGATGAACACTGAAGCTTTCTTT. Its translation is CASREGSTMNTEAFF. This chain uses TRBV7-9 with TRBJ1-1; the D is unclear. Germline V gene lookup returns CDR1 SEHNR and CDR2 FQNEAQ (reference sequence). V was cut by 6 bases and J by 0 bases, with 14 bases left in between. This CDR3 is built from 15 residues.

The chain links TRBV14 to TRBJ2-1, with 7 bases identical to TRBD1. This CDR3 is 17 amino acids long. Germline loops: CDR1 SGHDN, CDR2 FVKESK. J lost 0 bases, V lost 0 bases, and 5 bases had no gene match. CDR3 sequence: CASSQEGTESSYNEQFF. In DNA form, the CDR3 reads TGTGCCAGCAGCCAAGAAGGGACAGAGAGCTCCTACAATGAGCAGTTCTTC.

The chain employs TRBV4-1 and TRBJ2-7, with D perhaps matching TRBD2 (5 bases). V was shortened by 3 bases and J by 1 base, with 10 bases between the two germline ends. The CDR3 spans 14 residues. The germline gives CDR1 MGHRA, CDR2 YSYEKL. In DNA form, the CDR3 reads TGCGCCAGCAGCCACCCCGGGGTGTCCTACGAGCAGTACTTC. It encodes CASSHPGVSYEQYF.

V gene TRBV19 combines with J gene TRBJ2-3; D remains unclear. The CDR3 covers 15 residues. Germline CDR1 is LNHDA and CDR2 is SQIVND (reference sequence). V was pared by 1 base and J by 3 bases, with 11 bases between. The CDR3 spells CASSIGKAVTDTQYF. For the CDR3, the DNA is TGTGCCAGTAGTATAGGTAAAGCTGTTACAGATACGCAGTATTTT. Variable domain in full (rest from reference TRBV19 and TRBJ2-3): DGGITQSPKYLFRKEGQNVTLSCEQNLNHDAMYWYRQDPGQGLRLIYYSQIVNDFQKGDIAEGYSVSREKKESFPLTVTSAQKNPTAFYLCASSIGKAVTDTQYFGPGTRLTVL.

This clone was seen just once. The gene calls are TRBV4-1 and TRBJ2-3; TRBD2 agrees at 7 bases. The V gene end was trimmed by 4 bases and the J gene end by 5 bases; junction bases not matched to a gene: 12. The CDR3 is 16 amino acids. The germline V gene encodes CDR1 MGHRA and CDR2 YSYEKL. The chain's CDR3 is CASSRTGGGDLDTQYF. DNA of the CDR3: TGCGCCAGCAGCCGCACGGGCGGGGGAGATTTAGATACGCAGTATTTT.

The CDR3 region has the DNA TGTGCCAGCAGCTTGGGGCTAGCGGGGGCCACAGATACGCAGTATTTT. It translates to CASSLGLAGATDTQYF. The V and J genes are TRBV5-4 and TRBJ2-3; 10 bases are a match to TRBD2. This CDR3 has 16 amino acids. CDR1 SGHNT and CDR2 YYREEE come from the germline V gene (reference sequence). The V and J ends lost 0 bases and 2 bases, in that order; junction bases with no gene match: 3.

V usage is TRBV2 and J usage is TRBJ1-2, with 9 nucleotides matching TRBD1. Germline CDR1 SNHLY, CDR2 FYNNEI. The CDR3 totals 13 residues. Trimming cost V 5 bases and J 8 bases; bases outside gene matches: 6. The CDR3 sequence: CASSSGQGGGYTF. Here the CDR3 DNA reads TGTGCCAGCAGTTCGGGACAGGGCGGAGGCTACACCTTC.

This chain links TRBV5-1 with TRBJ2-7; 14 bases map to TRBD2. CDR1 is SGHRS and CDR2 is YFSETQ in the germline V gene. The ends lost 0 bases at V and 0 bases at J; junction bases unmatched: 11. This CDR3 has 20 amino acids. The CDR3 loop reads CASSLAATTSGGVPSYEQYF. In DNA, the CDR3 is TGCGCCAGCAGCTTGGCCGCAACGACTAGCGGGGGGGTACCCTCCTACGAGCAGTACTTC.

The chain carries TRBV4-1 and TRBJ1-1; D unclear. The germline V and J ends were trimmed by 1 base and 1 base, with 10 bases remaining between them. Germline values: CDR1 MGHRA, CDR2 YSYEKL. There are 15 residues in the CDR3. The CDR3 here is CASSQAHLSNTEAFF. CDR3 sequence (DNA): TGCGCCAGCAGCCAAGCACACCTGTCGAACACTGAAGCTTTCTTT.

This chain links TRBV18 with TRBJ2-7; 7 bases fit TRBD1. The CDR3 is 14 amino acids. The V gene end was trimmed by 6 bases and the J gene end by 0 bases; junction bases not matched to a gene: 5. CDR1 is KGHSH, CDR2 LQKENI, per germline. The CDR3 here is CASSPGQVSYEQYF. CDR3 DNA: TGTGCCAGCTCCCCCGGACAGGTCTCCTACGAGCAGTACTTC. The full variable domain, completed using reference TRBV18 and TRBJ2-7, is NAGVMQNPRHLVRRRGQEARLRCSPMKGHSHVYWYRQLPEEGLKFMVYLQKENIIDESGMPKERFSAEFPKEGPSILRIQQVVRGDSAAYFCASSPGQVSYEQYFGPGTRLTVT.

J is TRBJ2-3 and V is TRBV18, with TRBD2 matching over 7 bases. V gave up 6 bases and J gave up 6 bases; unmatched junction bases: 15. From germline, CDR1 is KGHSH and CDR2 LQKENI. This CDR3 comprises 16 residues. The CDR3: CASSPMGLAVTDTQYF. CDR3 sequence (DNA): TGTGCCAGCTCCCCTATGGGGCTAGCGGTCACGGATACGCAGTATTTT. Complete variable domain (other parts from reference TRBV18 and TRBJ2-3): NAGVMQNPRHLVRRRGQEARLRCSPMKGHSHVYWYRQLPEEGLKFMVYLQKENIIDESGMPKERFSAEFPKEGPSILRIQQVVRGDSAAYFCASSPMGLAVTDTQYFGPGTRLTVL.

The J gene is TRBJ1-2, the V gene TRBV5-1; maybe TRBD1 (5 bases). V was trimmed by 10 bases and J by 7 bases, leaving 17 bases between them. The germline V gene has CDR1 SGHRS and CDR2 YFSETQ. The CDR3 runs 12 residues. Written as DNA, the CDR3 is TGCGCCGCCGCCAGGGACGGGAGTGGCTACACCTTC. Encoded protein: CAAARDGSGYTF. Full variable domain (missing parts from reference TRBV5-1 and TRBJ1-2): KAGVTQTPRYLIKTRGQQVTLSCSPISGHRSVSWYQQTPGQGLQFLFEYFSETQRNKGNFPGRFSGRQFSNSRSEMNVSTLELGDSALYLCAAARDGSGYTFGSGTRLTVV.

The chain links TRBV27 to TRBJ2-7, with 10 bases lining up with TRBD1. Per germline, CDR1 MNHEY and CDR2 SMNVEV (reference sequence). This CDR3 region has 14 residues. V dropped 6 bases and J dropped 2; count of bases not matched to a gene: 4. Here the CDR3 reads CASRSGTGAYEQYF. CDR3 sequence (DNA): TGTGCCAGCAGATCCGGGACAGGGGCCTACGAGCAGTACTTC.

The CDR3 protein is CASSRGETQYF. Here the CDR3 DNA reads TGTGCCAGCTCACGCGGGGAGACCCAGTACTTC. The J gene is TRBJ2-5, the V gene TRBV18, with D possibly being TRBD2 (5 bases). V was clipped by 4 bases and J by 5 bases, with 5 bases between them. Germline CDR1 KGHSH, CDR2 LQKENI. This CDR3 region has 11 residues.

CDR3 region: CASSLGPSTGELFF. The DNA for the CDR3 is TGCGCCAGCAGCTTGGGTCCCAGTACCGGGGAGCTGTTTTTT. This chain uses TRBV5-1 with TRBJ2-2; D unclear. V dropped 0 bases and J dropped 5 bases, with 8 bases sitting between them. The V gene's germline CDR1 is SGHRS and CDR2 YFSETQ. This CDR3 has 14 amino acids.

The chain employs TRBV25-1 and TRBJ1-5, with 9 positions matching TRBD1. With V trimmed by 2 bases and J by 2 bases, 4 bases remained unmatched. The germline gives CDR1 MGHDK, CDR2 SYGVNS. This CDR3 region has 16 residues. In DNA form, the CDR3 reads TGTGCCAGCAGTGAAGGGGGACAGGGCGGCAATCAGCCCCAGCATTTT. This sequence encodes CASSEGGQGGNQPQHF.

The chain carries TRBV6-5 and TRBJ1-6; no clear D gene. This CDR3 contains 15 residues. Per the germline V gene, CDR1 is MNHEY and CDR2 is SVGAGI. V was pared by 0 bases and J by 9 bases, with 12 bases between. CDR3 sequence (DNA): TGTGCCAGCAGTTACTCAGGGCCCGAGGGTTCACCCCTCCACTTT. Amino acid sequence: CASSYSGPEGSPLHF.